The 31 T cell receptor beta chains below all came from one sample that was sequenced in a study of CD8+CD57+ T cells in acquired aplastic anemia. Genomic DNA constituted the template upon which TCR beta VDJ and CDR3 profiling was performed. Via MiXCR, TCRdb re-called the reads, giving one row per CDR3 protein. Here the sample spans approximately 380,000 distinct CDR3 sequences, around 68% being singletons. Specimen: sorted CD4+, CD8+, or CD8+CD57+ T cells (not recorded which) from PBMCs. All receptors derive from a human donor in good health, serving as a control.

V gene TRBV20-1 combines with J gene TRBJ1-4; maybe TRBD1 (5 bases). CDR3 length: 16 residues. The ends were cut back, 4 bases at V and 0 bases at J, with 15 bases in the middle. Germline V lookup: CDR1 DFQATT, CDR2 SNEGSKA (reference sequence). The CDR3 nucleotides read TGCAGTGCTACAGACGGGGGGAAATCAACTAATGAAAAACTGTTTTTT. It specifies CSATDGGKSTNEKLFF.

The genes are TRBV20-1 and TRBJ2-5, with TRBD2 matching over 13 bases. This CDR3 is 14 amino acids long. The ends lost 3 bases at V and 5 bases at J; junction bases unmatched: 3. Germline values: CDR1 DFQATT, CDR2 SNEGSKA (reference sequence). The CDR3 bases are TGCAGTGCTAGCGGGACTAGCGGGGCGGAGACCCAGTACTTC. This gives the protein CSASGTSGAETQYF.

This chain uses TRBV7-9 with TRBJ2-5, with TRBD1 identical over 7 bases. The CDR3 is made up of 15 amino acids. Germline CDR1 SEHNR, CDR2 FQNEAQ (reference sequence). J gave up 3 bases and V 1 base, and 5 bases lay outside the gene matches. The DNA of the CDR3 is TGTGCCAGCAGCTTAGACCGAGGGGGCGAAGAGACCCAGTACTTC. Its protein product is CASSLDRGGEETQYF.

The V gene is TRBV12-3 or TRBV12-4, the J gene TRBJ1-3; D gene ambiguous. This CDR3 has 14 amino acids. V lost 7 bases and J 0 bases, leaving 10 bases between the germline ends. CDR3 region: CASNASNSGNTIYF. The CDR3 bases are TGTGCCAGCAACGCCAGCAACTCTGGAAACACCATATATTTT.

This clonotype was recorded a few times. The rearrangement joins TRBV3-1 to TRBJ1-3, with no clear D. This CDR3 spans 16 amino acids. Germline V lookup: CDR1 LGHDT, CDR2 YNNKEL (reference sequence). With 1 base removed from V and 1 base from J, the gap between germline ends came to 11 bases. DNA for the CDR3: TGTGCCAGCAGCCAAGGTGGAGGGAGATCTGGAAACACCATATATTTT. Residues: CASSQGGGRSGNTIYF.

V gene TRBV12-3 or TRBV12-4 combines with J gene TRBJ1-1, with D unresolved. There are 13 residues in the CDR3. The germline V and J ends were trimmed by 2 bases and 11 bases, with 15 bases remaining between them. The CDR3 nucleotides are TGTGCCAGCAGTTTATTTCCATACAATGCCGCTTTCTTT. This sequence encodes CASSLFPYNAAFF.

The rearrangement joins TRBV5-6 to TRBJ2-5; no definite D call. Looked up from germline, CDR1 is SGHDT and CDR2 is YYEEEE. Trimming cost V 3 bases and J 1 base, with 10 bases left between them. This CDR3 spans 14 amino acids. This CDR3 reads CASSSAYSQETQYF. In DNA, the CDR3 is TGTGCCAGCAGCTCCGCCTACTCCCAAGAGACCCAGTACTTC.

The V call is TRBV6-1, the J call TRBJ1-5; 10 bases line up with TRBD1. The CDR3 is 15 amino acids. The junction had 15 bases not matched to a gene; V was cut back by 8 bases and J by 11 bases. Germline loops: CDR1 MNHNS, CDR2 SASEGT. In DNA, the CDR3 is TGTGCCAGCGGAGGCCCGACAGGGGGCCTCGAGACCCAGCATTTT. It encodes CASGGPTGGLETQHF.

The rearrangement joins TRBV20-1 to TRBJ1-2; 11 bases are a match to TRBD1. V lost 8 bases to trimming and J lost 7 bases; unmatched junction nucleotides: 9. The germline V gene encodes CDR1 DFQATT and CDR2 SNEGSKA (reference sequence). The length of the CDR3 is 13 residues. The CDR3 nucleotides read TGCAGTCCTTTTCGGACAGGGGGCGGTGGCTACACCTTC. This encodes CSPFRTGGGGYTF.

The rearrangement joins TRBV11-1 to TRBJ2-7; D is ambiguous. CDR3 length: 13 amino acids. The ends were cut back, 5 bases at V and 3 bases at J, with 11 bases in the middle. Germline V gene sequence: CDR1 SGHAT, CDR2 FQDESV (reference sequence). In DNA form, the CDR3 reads TGTGCCAGCAGCGGAGCTATCGGCTACGAGCAGTACTTC. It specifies CASSGAIGYEQYF.

The CDR3 spells CAGGMNTEQYF. The CDR3 coding sequence is TGTGCAGGGGGCATGAACACTGAACAGTACTTC. The chain links TRBV2 to TRBJ2-7; 7 bases match TRBD1. CDR1 is SNHLY, CDR2 FYNNEI, per germline. This CDR3 region has 11 residues.

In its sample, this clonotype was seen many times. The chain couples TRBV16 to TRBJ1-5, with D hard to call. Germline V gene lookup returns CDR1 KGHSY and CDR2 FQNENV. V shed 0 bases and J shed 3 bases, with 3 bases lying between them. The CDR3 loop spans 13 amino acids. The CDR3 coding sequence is TGTGCCAGCAGCCAATCTTTCAATCAGCCCCAGCATTTT. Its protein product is CASSQSFNQPQHF.

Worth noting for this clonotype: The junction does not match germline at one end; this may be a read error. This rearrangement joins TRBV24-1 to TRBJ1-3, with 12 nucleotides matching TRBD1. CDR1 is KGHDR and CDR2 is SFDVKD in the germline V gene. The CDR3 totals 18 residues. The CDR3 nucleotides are TGTGCCACCAGTGATTCGGGACAGGGGGCCTTCTATGGCTACACCTTCTGTTTT. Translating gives CATSDSGQGAFYGYTFCF.

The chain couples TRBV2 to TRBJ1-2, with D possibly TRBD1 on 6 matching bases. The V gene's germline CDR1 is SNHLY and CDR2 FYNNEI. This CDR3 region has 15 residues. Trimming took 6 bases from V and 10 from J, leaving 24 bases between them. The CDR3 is CASSSENRVVLDYTF. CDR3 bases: TGTGCCAGCAGCTCGGAGAACAGGGTGGTGTTGGACTACACCTTC.

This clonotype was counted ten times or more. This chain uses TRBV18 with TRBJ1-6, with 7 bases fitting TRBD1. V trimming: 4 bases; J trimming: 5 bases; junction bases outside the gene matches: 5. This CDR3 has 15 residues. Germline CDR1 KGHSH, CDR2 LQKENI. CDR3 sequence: CASSRSGTDNSPLHF. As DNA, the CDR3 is TGTGCCAGCTCACGCTCCGGGACAGATAATTCACCCCTCCACTTT.

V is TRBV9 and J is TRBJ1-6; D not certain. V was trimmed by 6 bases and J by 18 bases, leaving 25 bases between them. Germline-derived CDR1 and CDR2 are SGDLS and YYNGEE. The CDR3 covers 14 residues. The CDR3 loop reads CASTPPARTTPSHF. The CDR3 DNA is TGTGCCAGCACCCCGCCCGCCAGGACGACACCGTCCCACTTT.

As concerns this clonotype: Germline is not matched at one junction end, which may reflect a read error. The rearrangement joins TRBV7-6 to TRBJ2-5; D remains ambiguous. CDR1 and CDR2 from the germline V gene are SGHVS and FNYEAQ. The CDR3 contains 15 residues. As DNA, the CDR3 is TGTGCCAGCAGCTTAGGTCCCCCAAGGGTCGAGACGCAGTACTTC. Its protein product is CASSLGPPRVETQYF.

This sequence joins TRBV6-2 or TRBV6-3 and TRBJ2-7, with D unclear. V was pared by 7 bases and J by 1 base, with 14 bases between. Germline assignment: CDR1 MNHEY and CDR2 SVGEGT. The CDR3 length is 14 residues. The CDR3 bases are TGTGCCAGCAATCCCGGTCCAGGATCCTACGAGCAGTACTTC. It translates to CASNPGPGSYEQYF.

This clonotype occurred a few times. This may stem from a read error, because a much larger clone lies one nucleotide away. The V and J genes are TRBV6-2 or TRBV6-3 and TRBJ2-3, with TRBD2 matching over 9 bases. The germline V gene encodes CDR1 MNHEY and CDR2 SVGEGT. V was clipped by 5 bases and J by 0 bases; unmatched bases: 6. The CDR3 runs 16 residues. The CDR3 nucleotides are TGTGCCAGCAGTCCCGGACTAGCGCAAAGCACAGATACGCAGTATTTT. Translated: CASSPGLAQSTDTQYF.

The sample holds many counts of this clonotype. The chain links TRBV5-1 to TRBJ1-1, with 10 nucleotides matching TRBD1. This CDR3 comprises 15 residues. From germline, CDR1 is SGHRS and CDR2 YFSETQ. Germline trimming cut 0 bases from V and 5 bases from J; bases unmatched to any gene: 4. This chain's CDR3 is CASSLEGQGVTEAFF. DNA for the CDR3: TGCGCCAGCAGCTTGGAAGGACAGGGGGTAACTGAAGCTTTCTTT.

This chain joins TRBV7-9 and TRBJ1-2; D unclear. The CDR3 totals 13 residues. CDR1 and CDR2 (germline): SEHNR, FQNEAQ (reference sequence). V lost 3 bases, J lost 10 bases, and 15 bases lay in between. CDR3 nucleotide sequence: TGTGCCAGCAGCTTGGCCTTTCGCTATCCCTACACCTTC. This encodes CASSLAFRYPYTF.

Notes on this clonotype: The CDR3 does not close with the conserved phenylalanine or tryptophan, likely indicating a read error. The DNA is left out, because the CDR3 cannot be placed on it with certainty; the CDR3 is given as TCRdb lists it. CDR3 loop: CATWGSTAYTFGSGTS. The chain employs TRBV2 and TRBJ1-1. The CDR3 numbers 16 amino acids, ends counted. Germline CDR1 reads SNHLY; CDR2 reads FYNNEI.

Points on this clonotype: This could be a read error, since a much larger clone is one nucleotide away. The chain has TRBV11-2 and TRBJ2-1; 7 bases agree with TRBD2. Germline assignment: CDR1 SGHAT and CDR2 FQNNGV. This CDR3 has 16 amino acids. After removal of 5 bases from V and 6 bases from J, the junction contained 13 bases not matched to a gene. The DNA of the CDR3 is TGTGCCAGCAGCGTCGAGGGACCAGCGGGGCTCAATGAGCAGTTCTTC. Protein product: CASSVEGPAGLNEQFF.

The CDR3 DNA reads TGTGCCAGCACCCTAGCGGGGGGCCTGGGAGAAAAACTGTTTTTT. Protein: CASTLAGGLGEKLFF. The genes are TRBV12-5 and TRBJ1-4; perhaps TRBD1 as D (6 bases). CDR1 and CDR2 (germline): LGHNT, FRNRAP. The CDR3 extends over 15 amino acids.

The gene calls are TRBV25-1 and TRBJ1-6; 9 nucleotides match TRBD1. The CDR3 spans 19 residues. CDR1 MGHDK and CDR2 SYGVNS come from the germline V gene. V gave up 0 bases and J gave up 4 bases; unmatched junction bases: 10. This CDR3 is CASSEYPEQGADYNSPLHF. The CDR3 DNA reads TGTGCCAGCAGTGAATATCCGGAACAGGGGGCGGATTATAATTCACCCCTCCACTTT. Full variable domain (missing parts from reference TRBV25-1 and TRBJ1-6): EADIYQTPRYLVIGTGKKITLECSQTMGHDKMYWYQQDPGMELHLIHYSYGVNSTEKGDLSSESTVSRIRTEHFPLTLESARPSHTSQYLCASSEYPEQGADYNSPLHFGNGTRLTVT.

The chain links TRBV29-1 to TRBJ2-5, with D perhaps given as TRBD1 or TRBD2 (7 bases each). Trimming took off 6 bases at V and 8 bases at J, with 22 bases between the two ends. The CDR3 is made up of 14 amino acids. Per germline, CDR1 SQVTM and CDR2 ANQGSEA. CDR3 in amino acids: CSVGEGGGTDTQYF. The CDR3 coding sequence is TGCAGCGTCGGAGAGGGGGGGGGGACAGACACCCAGTACTTC.

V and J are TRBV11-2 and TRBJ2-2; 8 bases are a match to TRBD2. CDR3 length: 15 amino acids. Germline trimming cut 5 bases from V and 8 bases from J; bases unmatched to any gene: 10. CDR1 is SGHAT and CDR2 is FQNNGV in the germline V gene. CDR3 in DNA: TGTGCCAGCAGCCCGGGGGGGCGAGACGCTGGGGAGCTGTTTTTT. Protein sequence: CASSPGGRDAGELFF.

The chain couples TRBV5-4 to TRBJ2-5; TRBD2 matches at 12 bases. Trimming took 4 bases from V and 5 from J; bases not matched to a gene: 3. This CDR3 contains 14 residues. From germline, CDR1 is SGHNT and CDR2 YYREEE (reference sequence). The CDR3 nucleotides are TGTGCCAGCAGCCATACTAGCGGGAGGGAGACCCAGTACTTC. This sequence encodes CASSHTSGRETQYF.

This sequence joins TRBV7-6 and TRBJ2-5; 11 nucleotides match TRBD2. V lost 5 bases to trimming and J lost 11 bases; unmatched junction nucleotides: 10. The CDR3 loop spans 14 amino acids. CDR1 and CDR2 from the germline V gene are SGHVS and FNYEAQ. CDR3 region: CASSVGAASGGQYF. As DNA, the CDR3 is TGTGCCAGCAGCGTCGGGGCGGCTAGCGGGGGGCAGTACTTC.

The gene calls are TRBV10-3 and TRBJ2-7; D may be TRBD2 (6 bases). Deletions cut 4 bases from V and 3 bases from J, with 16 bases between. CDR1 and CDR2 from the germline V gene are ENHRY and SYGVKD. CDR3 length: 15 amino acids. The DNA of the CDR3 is TGTGCCATCAGTGTGTCTTTAGCGGAATACTACGAGCAGTACTTC. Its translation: CAISVSLAEYYEQYF.

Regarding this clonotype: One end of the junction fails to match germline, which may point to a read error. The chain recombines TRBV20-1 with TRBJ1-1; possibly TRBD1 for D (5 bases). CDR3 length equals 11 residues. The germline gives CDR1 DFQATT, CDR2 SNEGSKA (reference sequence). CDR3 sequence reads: CSARAPGRAIF. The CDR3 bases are TGCAGTGCTAGAGCACCGGGCAGGGCAATCTTT.